The 8 T cell receptor beta chains given below trace back to one sample, sequenced in a study of T cell responses to AZD1222 COVID-19 vaccine. The repertoire was sequenced with immunoSEQ multiplex PCR; TCRdb's copy has only in-frame clones and lacks some. This sample has some 130,000 clones, with approximately 95% found just once. The sequences come from peripheral blood, collected 28 days after the second AZD1222 dose. These receptors all come from an adult who received the AZD1222 COVID-19 vaccine.

This clone was found once. This chain joins TRBV7-8 and TRBJ1-2; D is possibly TRBD1 (5 bases). Germline assignment: CDR1 SGHVS and CDR2 FQNEAQ. V dropped 5 bases and J dropped 4 bases, with 11 bases sitting between them. The CDR3 is 13 residues long. CDR3 loop: CASSPGDLYGYTF. DNA of the CDR3: TGTGCCAGCAGCCCTGGGGACCTCTATGGCTACACCTTC.

The J gene is TRBJ2-1, the V gene TRBV7-6; TRBD2 is a possible D gene (6 bases). Trimming took off 2 bases at V and 0 bases at J, with 14 bases between the two ends. The CDR3 totals 17 residues. Germline CDR1 and CDR2: SGHVS and FNYEAQ. The chain's CDR3 is CASSLYGRGSSYNEQFF. CDR3 bases: TGTGCCAGCAGCTTATACGGACGGGGGAGCTCCTACAATGAGCAGTTCTTC.

With regard to this clone: Other DNA variants within this sample encode the same CDR3. This chain joins TRBV5-1 and TRBJ2-2, with D unresolved. Between the trimmed V and J ends, which lost 2 bases and 2 bases, there was a span of 4 bases. This CDR3 comprises 13 residues. Germline V CDR1 and CDR2: SGHRS, YFSETQ. The CDR3 loop reads CASSLPNTGELFF. CDR3 DNA: TGCGCCAGCAGCTTACCAAACACCGGGGAGCTGTTTTTT.

The V gene is TRBV11-2, the J gene TRBJ2-6, with D uncertain. The germline V and J ends were trimmed by 5 bases and 0 bases, with 8 bases remaining between them. Germline CDR1 and CDR2: SGHAT and FQNNGV. The CDR3 extends over 15 amino acids. The CDR3 nucleotides are TGTGCCAGCAGCCTCAAGGGCTCTGGGGCCAACGTCCTGACTTTC. This gives the protein CASSLKGSGANVLTF. Variable domain in full (rest from reference TRBV11-2 and TRBJ2-6): EAGVAQSPRYKIIEKRQSVAFWCNPISGHATLYWYQQILGQGPKLLIQFQNNGVVDDSQLPKDRFSAERLKGVDSTLKIQPAKLEDSAVYLCASSLKGSGANVLTFGAGSRLTVL.

The genes are TRBV7-9 and TRBJ2-2; 8 bases are a match to TRBD1. J gave up 2 bases and V 5 bases, and 13 bases lay outside the gene matches. Germline-derived CDR1 and CDR2 are SEHNR and FQNEAQ (reference sequence). CDR3 length: 18 amino acids. The CDR3 nucleotides read TGTGCCAGCAGCGGAAGGACAGGGCTCGGCCAAAACACCGGGGAGCTGTTTTTT. Its protein product is CASSGRTGLGQNTGELFF.

The chain links TRBV4-2 to TRBJ1-1; D gene unclear. The V gene lost 2 bases and the J gene lost 1 base, with 11 bases spanning the gap. The germline gives CDR1 LGHNA, CDR2 YNFKEQ. The CDR3 spans 15 residues. The CDR3 sequence: CASSQHPMGNTEAFF. The CDR3 nucleotides read TGTGCCAGCAGCCAACACCCGATGGGGAACACTGAAGCTTTCTTT.

The CDR3 spells CASSPKVGGGTEAFF. Here the CDR3 DNA reads TGTGCCAGCAGCCCTAAGGTGGGGGGCGGCACTGAAGCTTTCTTT. The V call is TRBV9, the J call TRBJ1-1, with D tentatively TRBD1 (6 bases). Between the trimmed V and J ends, which lost 4 bases and 4 bases, there was a span of 17 bases. The CDR3 is 15 residues long. The germline CDR1 and CDR2 sequences are SGDLS and YYNGEE.

In this sample, this clone turned up once. V gene TRBV3-1 (or the pseudogene TRBV3-2) combines with J gene TRBJ2-1, with D perhaps TRBD1 (6 bases). Germline V gene sequence: CDR1 LGHDT, CDR2 YNNKEL (reference sequence). There are 13 residues in the CDR3. The V and J ends lost 5 bases and 9 bases respectively, with 14 bases between them. Here the CDR3 reads CASSTTGYGEQFF. CDR3 nucleotides: TGTGCCAGCAGCACAACAGGGTACGGTGAGCAGTTCTTC.